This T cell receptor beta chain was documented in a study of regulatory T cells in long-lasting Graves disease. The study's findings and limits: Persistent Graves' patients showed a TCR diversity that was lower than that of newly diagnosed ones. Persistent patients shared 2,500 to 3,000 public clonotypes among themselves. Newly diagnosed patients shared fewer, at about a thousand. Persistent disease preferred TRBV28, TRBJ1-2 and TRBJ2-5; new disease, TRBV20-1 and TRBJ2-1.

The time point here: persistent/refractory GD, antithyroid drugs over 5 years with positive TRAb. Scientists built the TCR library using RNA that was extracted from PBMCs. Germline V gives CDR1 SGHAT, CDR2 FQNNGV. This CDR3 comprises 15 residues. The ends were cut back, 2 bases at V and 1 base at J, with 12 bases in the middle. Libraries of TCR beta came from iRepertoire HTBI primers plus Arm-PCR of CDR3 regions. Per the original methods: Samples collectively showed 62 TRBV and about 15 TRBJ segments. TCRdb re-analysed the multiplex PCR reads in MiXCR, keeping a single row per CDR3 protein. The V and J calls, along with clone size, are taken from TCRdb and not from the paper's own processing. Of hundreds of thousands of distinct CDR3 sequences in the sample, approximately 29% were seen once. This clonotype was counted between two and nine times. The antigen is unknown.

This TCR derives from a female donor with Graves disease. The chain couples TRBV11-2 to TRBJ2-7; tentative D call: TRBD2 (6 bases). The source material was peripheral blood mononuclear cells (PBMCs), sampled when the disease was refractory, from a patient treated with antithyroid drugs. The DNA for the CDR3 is TGTGCCAGCAGCTTATCATGGGGGGAATCCTACGAGCAGTACTTC. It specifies CASSLSWGESYEQYF.